This entry describes one T cell receptor (beta chain). Its antigen specificity is not known. Base qualities are not provided; no much larger clone lies one nucleotide away. Samples from volunteer blood donors who had recovered from COVID-19 were contributed by a second Seattle source. The collaborating institutions used their own protocols to collect whole blood in K2EDTA tubes. Collaborator samples were shipped for TCRbeta analysis as frozen whole blood, isolated PBMCs, or DNA extracted from either sample type. The CDR3 goes from the cysteine to the phenylalanine over 17 residues. Just CDR3 DNA is preserved here, 51 bases in frame from base 1. V loses 5 bases at its end and J loses 0 bases; junction bases beyond the gene matches: 11. For CDR1 and CDR2, the germline V gene lists SGHVS and FQNEAQ. TCRbeta CDR3 regions were amplified from genomic DNA using the immunoSEQ Assay, a bias-controlled multiplex PCR. The study's own analysis went as follows. Within the assay, amplification of reference gene primers was used to estimate how many nucleated cells each sample contained. Sequence reads were collapsed and filtered to measure the absolute abundance of every unique TCRbeta CDR3 rearrangement. For each sample, productive Simpson clonality was calculated as the square root of Simpson's diversity index across productive rearrangements. Here the immuneACCESS table is served through TCRdb, limited to in-frame sequences with V and J called. Missing clones are a known gap in these copies; in checked studies unresolved V genes cover under half, and the rest lacks a known reason. V, J and clone size are those of that table, while D and trimming were read from the DNA. The sample table records 230,000 or so clones; roughly 82% of these occur just once. Clones ranked in the top ten supply around 2.4% of the sample.

These data belong to a study of blood T cell repertoires in COVID-19 (dated by TCRdb to 2020 to 2021). Study-level background: The collaborator samples originated in the United States, Italy and Spain and spanned the acute and convalescent phases of COVID-19. The prospective study material was composed of cDNA or gDNA derived from T cells, B-cell-depleted T cells, or PBMCs. Deeply sampled blood TCRbeta repertoires from subjects exposed to, actively infected with, or recovered from COVID-19 were included in the dataset. A freely available public database, intended as a resource for researchers studying the immune response to SARS-CoV-2, is where the repertoires were released. The samples were drawn from two sources: the first 160 participants of the ongoing ImmuneRACE study, and 950 to 1,500 subjects contributed by 6 global collaborators. A de-identified subject ID, COVID-19 status, age in years and sex were almost always included in the sample metadata. HLA class I and class II types, where available, came from metadata supplied by the sample provider rather than from assay-based typing. What the study reported, not specific to this receptor: How much clinical and demographic metadata was included differed by source and by participant, and the metadata was provided uncurated.

The TCR was taken from a man in his forties or fifties who had recovered from COVID-19. Specimen: peripheral blood. Here the chain combines TRBV7-8 and TRBJ2-3; the junction holds 7 bases that match TRBD2. The nucleotide sequence reads TGTGCCAGCAGCCTACTTGGGACTACGTTCAGCACAGATACGCAGTATTTT. Its translation reads: CASSLLGTTFSTDTQYF.